The table lists the clone carrying this T cell receptor (beta chain) with a few counts. What it recognizes is unknown. This sample stems from a study of T cells after yellow fever vaccination. Whole-study results and caveats: The study re-detected most primary-vaccination clones after the booster (roughly 95% CD4, around 89% CD8). Peaking on day 5 versus 15, the secondary response was faster but weaker.

Generation of TCR cDNA used 5'RACE template switching (which added a universal primer site and UMIs). TCRdb re-analysed the 5' RACE reads in MiXCR, keeping a single row per CDR3 protein. The table includes fewer than 650,000 distinct CDR3 sequences, 20% to 25% detected once. The origin of this receptor is a man between 18 and 35 years old who received the YFV17D yellow fever vaccine. Source: PBMCs, taken around 3 weeks after the first yellow fever vaccination.

CDR3 amino acids: CASSLGPPGSGNEKLFF. DNA of the CDR3: TGTGCCAGCAGCTTAGGGCCCCCGGGGTCGGGTAATGAAAAACTGTTTTTT. The rearrangement links TRBV7-2 to TRBJ1-4; D is undetermined. The CDR3 totals 17 residues. V was trimmed by 1 base and J by 4 bases, leaving 16 bases between them. Germline loops: CDR1 SGHTA, CDR2 FQGNSA.